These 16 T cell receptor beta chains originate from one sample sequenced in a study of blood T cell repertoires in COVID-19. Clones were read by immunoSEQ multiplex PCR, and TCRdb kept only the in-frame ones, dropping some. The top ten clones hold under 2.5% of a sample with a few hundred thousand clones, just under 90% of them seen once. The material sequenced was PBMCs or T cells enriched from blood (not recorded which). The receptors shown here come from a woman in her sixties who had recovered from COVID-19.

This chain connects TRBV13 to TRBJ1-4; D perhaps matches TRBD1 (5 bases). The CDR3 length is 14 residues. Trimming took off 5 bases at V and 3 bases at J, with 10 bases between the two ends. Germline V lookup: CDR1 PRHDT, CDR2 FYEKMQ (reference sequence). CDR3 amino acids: CASSRGKPNEKLFF. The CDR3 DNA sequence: TGTGCCAGCAGCCGGGGGAAGCCTAATGAAAAACTGTTTTTT.

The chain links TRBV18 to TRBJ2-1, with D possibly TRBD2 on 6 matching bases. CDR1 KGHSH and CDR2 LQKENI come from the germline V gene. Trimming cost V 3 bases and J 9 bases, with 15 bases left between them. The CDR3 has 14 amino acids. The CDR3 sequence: CASSPGTDGSEQFF. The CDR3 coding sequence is TGTGCCAGCTCACCGGGGACGGACGGGAGTGAGCAGTTCTTC.

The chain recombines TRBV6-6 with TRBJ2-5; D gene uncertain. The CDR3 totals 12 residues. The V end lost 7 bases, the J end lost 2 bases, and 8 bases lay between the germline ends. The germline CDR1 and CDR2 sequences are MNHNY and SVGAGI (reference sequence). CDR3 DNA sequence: TGTGCCAGCACCTCACTTCAAGAGACCCAGTACTTC. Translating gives CASTSLQETQYF.

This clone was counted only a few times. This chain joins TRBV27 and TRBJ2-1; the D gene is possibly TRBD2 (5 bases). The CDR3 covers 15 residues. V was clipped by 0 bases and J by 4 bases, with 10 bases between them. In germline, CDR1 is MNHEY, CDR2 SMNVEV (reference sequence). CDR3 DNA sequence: TGTGCCAGCAGTTTATCGGGAGACCCGTACAATGAGCAGTTCTTC. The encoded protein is CASSLSGDPYNEQFF.

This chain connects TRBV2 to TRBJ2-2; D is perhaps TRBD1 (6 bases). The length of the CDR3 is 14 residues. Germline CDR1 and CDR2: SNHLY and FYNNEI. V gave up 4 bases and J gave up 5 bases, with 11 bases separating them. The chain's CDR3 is CASSGVTGTGELFF. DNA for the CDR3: TGTGCCAGCAGTGGAGTAACAGGGACCGGGGAGCTGTTTTTT.

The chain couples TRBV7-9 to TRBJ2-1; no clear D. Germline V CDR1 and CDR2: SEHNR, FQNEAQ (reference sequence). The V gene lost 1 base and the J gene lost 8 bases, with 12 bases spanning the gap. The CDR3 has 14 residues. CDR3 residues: CASSLGRSADEQFF. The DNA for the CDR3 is TGTGCCAGCAGCTTAGGTCGGTCCGCCGATGAGCAGTTCTTC.

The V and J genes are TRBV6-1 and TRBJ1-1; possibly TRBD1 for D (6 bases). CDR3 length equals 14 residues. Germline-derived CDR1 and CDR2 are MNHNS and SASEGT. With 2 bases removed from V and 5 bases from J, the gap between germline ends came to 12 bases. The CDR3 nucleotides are TGTGCCAGCAGTGAACTACTTAGGGGGACTGAAGCTTTCTTT. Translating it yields CASSELLRGTEAFF.

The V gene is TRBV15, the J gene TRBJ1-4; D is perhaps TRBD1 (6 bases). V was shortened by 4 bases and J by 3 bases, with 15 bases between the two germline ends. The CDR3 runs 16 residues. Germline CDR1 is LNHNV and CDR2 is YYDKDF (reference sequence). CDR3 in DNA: TGTGCCACCAGCATATTACAGGGACCTGCTAATGAAAAACTGTTTTTT. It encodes CATSILQGPANEKLFF.

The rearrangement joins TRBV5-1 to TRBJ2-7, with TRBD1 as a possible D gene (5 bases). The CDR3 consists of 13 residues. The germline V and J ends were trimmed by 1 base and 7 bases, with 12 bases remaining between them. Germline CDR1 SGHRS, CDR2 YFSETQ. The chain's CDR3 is CASSLNQGLEQYF. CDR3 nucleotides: TGCGCCAGCAGCTTGAACCAGGGTCTTGAGCAGTACTTC.

CDR3 residues: CASSAGDGNQPQHF. CDR3 nucleotide sequence: TGTGCCAGCAGTGCAGGGGATGGCAATCAGCCCCAGCATTTT. The chain is built from TRBV6-6 and TRBJ1-5; possibly TRBD1 for D (6 bases). Trimming took 5 bases from V and 2 from J, leaving 10 bases between them. The CDR3 has 14 residues. Germline loops: CDR1 MNHNY, CDR2 SVGAGI (reference sequence).

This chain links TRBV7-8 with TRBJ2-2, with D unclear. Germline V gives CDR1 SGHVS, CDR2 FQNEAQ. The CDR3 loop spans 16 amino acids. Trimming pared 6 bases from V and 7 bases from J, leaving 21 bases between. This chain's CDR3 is CASRFKLQNTNGELFF. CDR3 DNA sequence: TGTGCCAGCAGGTTCAAACTACAAAACACAAACGGGGAGCTGTTTTTT.

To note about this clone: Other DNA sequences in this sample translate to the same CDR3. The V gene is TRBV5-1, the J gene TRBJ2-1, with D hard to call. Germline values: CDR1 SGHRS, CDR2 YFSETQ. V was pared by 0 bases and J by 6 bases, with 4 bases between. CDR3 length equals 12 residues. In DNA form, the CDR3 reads TGCGCCAGCAGCTTGGACACCAATGAGCAGTTCTTC. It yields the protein CASSLDTNEQFF.

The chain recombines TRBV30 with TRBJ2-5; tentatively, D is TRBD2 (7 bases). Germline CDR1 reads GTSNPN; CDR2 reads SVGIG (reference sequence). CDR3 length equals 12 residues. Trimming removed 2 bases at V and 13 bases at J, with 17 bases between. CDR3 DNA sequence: TGTGCCTGGAGTATCGTCGGGGGGCCGTCGTACTTC. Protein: CAWSIVGGPSYF.

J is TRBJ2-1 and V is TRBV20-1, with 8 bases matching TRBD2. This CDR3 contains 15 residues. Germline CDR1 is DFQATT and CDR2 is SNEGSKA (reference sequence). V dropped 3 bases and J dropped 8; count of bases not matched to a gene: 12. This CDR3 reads CSASGSGDGGHEQFF. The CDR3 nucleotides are TGCAGTGCTAGTGGTAGCGGGGATGGAGGCCATGAGCAGTTCTTC.

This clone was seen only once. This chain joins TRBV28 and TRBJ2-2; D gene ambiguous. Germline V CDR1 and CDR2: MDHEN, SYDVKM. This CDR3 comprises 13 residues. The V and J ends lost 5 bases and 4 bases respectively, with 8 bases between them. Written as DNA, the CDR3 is TGTGCCAGCAGTATCCCGAGCACCGGGGAGCTGTTTTTT. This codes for CASSIPSTGELFF.

CDR3 amino acids: CASSQADGWSGYTF. CDR3 nucleotide sequence: TGTGCCAGCAGCCAGGCCGACGGGTGGAGTGGCTACACCTTC. This chain connects TRBV3-1 (or the pseudogene TRBV3-2) to TRBJ1-2, with D hard to call. Trimming cost V 3 bases and J 7 bases, with 15 bases left between them. Germline-derived CDR1 and CDR2 are LGHDT and YNNKEL (reference sequence). CDR3 length: 14 residues.